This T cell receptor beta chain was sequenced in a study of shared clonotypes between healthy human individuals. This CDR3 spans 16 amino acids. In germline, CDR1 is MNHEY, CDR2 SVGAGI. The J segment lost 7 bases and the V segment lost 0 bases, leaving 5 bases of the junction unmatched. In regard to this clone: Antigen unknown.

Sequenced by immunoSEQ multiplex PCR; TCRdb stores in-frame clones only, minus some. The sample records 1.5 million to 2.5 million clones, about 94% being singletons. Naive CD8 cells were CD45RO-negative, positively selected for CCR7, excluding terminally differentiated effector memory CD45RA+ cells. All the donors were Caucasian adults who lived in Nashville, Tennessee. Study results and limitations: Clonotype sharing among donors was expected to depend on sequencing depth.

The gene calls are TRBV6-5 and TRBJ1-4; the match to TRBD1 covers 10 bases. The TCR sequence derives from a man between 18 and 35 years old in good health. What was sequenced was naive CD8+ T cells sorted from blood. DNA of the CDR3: TGTGCCAGCAGTTACTCGAGCGGGACAGGGGCTGAAAAACTGTTTTTT. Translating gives CASSYSSGTGAEKLFF.